Below are 14 T cell receptor beta chains sequenced from a single sample in a study of PD-1 blockade in classical Hodgkin lymphoma. All patients relapsed after autologous stem cell transplantation, and brentuximab vedotin exposure varied. TCRdb's copy holds only in-frame clones and misses some; the assay was immunoSEQ multiplex PCR. The sample includes around 19,000 clones, around 75% of them seen just once. This sample comprised peripheral blood mononuclear cells (PBMCs), obtained at baseline. The receptors shown here come from a human donor with classical Hodgkin lymphoma.

The gene calls are TRBV5-1 and TRBJ2-3; TRBD1 aligns across 9 bases. The V segment lost 4 bases and the J segment 3 bases; nucleotides outside the gene matches: 9. Germline V gene sequence: CDR1 SGHRS, CDR2 YFSETQ. The CDR3 is made up of 16 amino acids. The CDR3 sequence is CASSPWTGVVTDTQYF. The CDR3 bases are TGCGCCAGCAGCCCATGGACAGGGGTGGTAACAGATACGCAGTATTTT. Supplemented by reference TRBV5-1 and TRBJ2-3, the full variable domain reads KAGVTQTPRYLIKTRGQQVTLSCSPISGHRSVSWYQQTPGQGLQFLFEYFSETQRNKGNFPGRFSGRQFSNSRSEMNVSTLELGDSALYLCASSPWTGVVTDTQYFGPGTRLTVL.

The chain has TRBV7-8 and TRBJ1-4; TRBD1 matches at 8 bases. Germline trimming cut 5 bases from V and 8 bases from J; bases unmatched to any gene: 4. CDR1 is SGHVS and CDR2 is FQNEAQ in the germline V gene. The CDR3 is 13 residues long. In nucleotides, the CDR3 is TGTGCCAGCAGCCCAGGGGGCCGGGAAAAACTGTTTTTT. Its protein product is CASSPGGREKLFF.

This chain connects TRBV7-2 to TRBJ2-3; D gene uncertain. The CDR3 has 16 residues. The germline gives CDR1 SGHTA, CDR2 FQGNSA. V lost 3 bases and J 0 bases, leaving 13 bases between the germline ends. The DNA of the CDR3 is TGTGCCAGCAGCTTCTCCCGCCGTGGGAGCACAGATACGCAGTATTTT. Translating it yields CASSFSRRGSTDTQYF. Filled out from reference TRBV7-2 and TRBJ2-3, the complete variable domain reads GAGVSQSPSNKVTEKGKDVELRCDPISGHTALYWYRQSLGQGLEFLIYFQGNSAPDKSGLPSDRFSAERTGGSVSTLTIQRTQQEDSAVYLCASSFSRRGSTDTQYFGPGTRLTVL.

V usage is TRBV19 and J usage is TRBJ1-1; D gene uncertain. V was shortened by 9 bases and J by 2 bases, with 13 bases between the two germline ends. The CDR3 runs to 13 residues. Germline V CDR1 and CDR2: LNHDA, SQIVND (reference sequence). CDR3 residues: CASRRNSNTEAFF. The CDR3 nucleotides read TGTGCCAGCCGTCGGAACAGCAACACTGAAGCTTTCTTT.

The V call is TRBV11-1, the J call TRBJ2-5, with 11 bases matching TRBD1. Germline V lookup: CDR1 SGHAT, CDR2 FQDESV (reference sequence). The V gene end was trimmed by 3 bases and the J gene end by 3 bases; junction bases not matched to a gene: 3. CDR3 length: 15 residues. The CDR3: CASSFRDRGKETQYF. In DNA, the CDR3 is TGTGCCAGCAGCTTCCGGGACAGGGGGAAAGAGACCCAGTACTTC.

In DNA form, the CDR3 reads TGCGCCAGCAGCCAGATAAGCACAGAGGATAGCAATCAGCCCCAGCATTTT. Translating it yields CASSQISTEDSNQPQHF. The chain employs TRBV5-1 and TRBJ1-5; D is unclear. Trimming took off 4 bases at V and 0 bases at J, with 17 bases between the two ends. Germline V lookup: CDR1 SGHRS, CDR2 YFSETQ. The CDR3 totals 17 residues.

This clone was observed a single time. The chain is built from TRBV13 and TRBJ2-1, with 11 bases lining up with TRBD2. This CDR3 has 17 amino acids. Germline CDR1 PRHDT, CDR2 FYEKMQ (reference sequence). V lost 5 bases and J lost 2; bases outside the gene matches: 8. The CDR3 coding sequence is TGTGCCAGCAGCGCAGGGACTAGCGGAGACCCCTACAATGAGCAGTTCTTC. It encodes CASSAGTSGDPYNEQFF. Full variable domain (remainder filled in from reference TRBV13 and TRBJ2-1): AAGVIQSPRHLIKEKRETATLKCYPIPRHDTVYWYQQGPGQDPQFLISFYEKMQSDKGSIPDRFSAQQFSDYHSELNMSSLELGDSALYFCASSAGTSGDPYNEQFFGPGTRLTVL.

The chain uses TRBV7-2 and TRBJ2-7; D ambiguous. Trimming took off 1 base at V and 3 bases at J, with 16 bases between the two ends. Germline lookup yields CDR1 SGHTA and CDR2 FQGNSA. There are 16 residues in the CDR3. The DNA for the CDR3 is TGTGCCAGCAGCTTAGGTCCGGTAGGGCTCGACTACGAGCAGTACTTC. Amino acids: CASSLGPVGLDYEQYF.

The chain carries TRBV12-5 and TRBJ1-1; D perhaps matches TRBD1 (5 bases). The CDR3 consists of 17 residues. Germline CDR1 and CDR2: LGHNT and FRNRAP. The V gene lost 6 bases and the J gene lost 0 bases, with 20 bases spanning the gap. The CDR3 region is CASGFVFGGSMNTEAFF. Here the CDR3 DNA reads TGTGCTAGTGGCTTCGTGTTTGGGGGATCCATGAACACTGAAGCTTTCTTT.

V gene TRBV7-2 combines with J gene TRBJ1-1; the D gene is possibly TRBD1 (6 bases). Per the germline V gene, CDR1 is SGHTA and CDR2 is FQGNSA. V lost 8 bases, J lost 1 base, and 20 bases lay in between. The CDR3 covers 16 residues. As DNA, the CDR3 is TGTGCCAGCGGCCCAGCTTACGGGACAAAGAACACTGAAGCTTTCTTT. Its translation: CASGPAYGTKNTEAFF.

The chain carries TRBV7-9 and TRBJ2-2; D call uncertain. Germline loops: CDR1 SEHNR, CDR2 FQNEAQ (reference sequence). The ends were cut back, 5 bases at V and 4 bases at J, with 14 bases in the middle. CDR3 length equals 15 residues. The CDR3 region is CASSPTGWGTGELFF. CDR3 in DNA: TGTGCCAGCAGCCCGACTGGGTGGGGCACCGGGGAGCTGTTTTTT.

The genes are TRBV11-2 and TRBJ2-3; 8 nucleotides match TRBD2. This CDR3 contains 17 residues. Germline V gene data show CDR1 as SGHAT and CDR2 as FQNNGV. J was trimmed by 3 bases and V by 1 base; bases with no gene match: 9. The CDR3 loop reads CASSLAGGAGPTDTQYF. CDR3 nucleotides: TGTGCCAGCAGCTTAGCCGGGGGGGCCGGTCCGACAGATACGCAGTATTTT.

The rearrangement joins TRBV7-9 to TRBJ1-1, with D perhaps matching TRBD1 (5 bases). The CDR3 totals 14 residues. V dropped 5 bases and J dropped 8 bases, with 18 bases sitting between them. Germline V gene data show CDR1 as SEHNR and CDR2 as FQNEAQ (reference sequence). The CDR3 coding sequence is TGTGCCAGCAGCAAGAGCGGGGGGATCCCCGAAGCTTTCTTT. Translating it yields CASSKSGGIPEAFF.

This clone appeared a single time. V gene TRBV29-1 combines with J gene TRBJ2-7, with D tentatively TRBD1 (6 bases). The germline gives CDR1 SQVTM, CDR2 ANQGSEA. Trimming shortened V by 4 bases and J by 3 bases, and 10 bases separated the two germline ends. The CDR3 covers 12 residues. CDR3 sequence (DNA): TGCAGCGTTGGCCAGGGGCGCTACGAGCAGTACTTC. Translation gives CSVGQGRYEQYF.